The 7 T cell receptor beta chains given below trace back to one sample, sequenced in a study of cytomegalovirus exposure and HLA in healthy donors. The PCR made use of 60 Vbeta and 13 Jbeta primers. Sequenced by immunoSEQ multiplex PCR; TCRdb stores in-frame clones only, minus some. The sample includes about 100,000 clones, roughly 79% of them seen just once. The sample taken for sequencing was PBMCs. The receptors here all came from a woman in her 70s in good health and CMV-seropositive.

The chain combines TRBV12-5 with TRBJ2-1; a possible D gene is TRBD1 (6 bases). CDR1 is LGHNT and CDR2 is FRNRAP in the germline V gene. The ends were cut back, 5 bases at V and 2 bases at J, with 25 bases in the middle. The CDR3 loop spans 19 amino acids. This CDR3 reads CASGLSILKRTAPYNEQFF. Written as DNA, the CDR3 is TGTGCTAGTGGTCTTTCAATCTTAAAAAGGACAGCCCCCTACAATGAGCAGTTCTTC.

V is TRBV19 and J is TRBJ1-2, with 8 bases lining up with TRBD1. CDR3 size: 17 residues. The ends lost 3 bases at V and 1 base at J; junction bases unmatched: 10. Germline CDR1 reads LNHDA; CDR2 reads SQIVND (reference sequence). The CDR3 reads CASSIDRGESLNYGYTF. CDR3 in DNA: TGTGCCAGTAGTATCGACAGGGGTGAGTCCCTTAACTATGGCTACACCTTC.

This chain connects TRBV5-1 to TRBJ2-2; D possibly corresponds to TRBD2 (5 bases). This CDR3 has 16 residues. V lost 6 bases and J 2 bases, leaving 17 bases between the germline ends. Germline lookup yields CDR1 SGHRS and CDR2 YFSETQ. For the CDR3, the DNA is TGCGCCAGCACACCTGGGCACGGGGTTAACACCGGGGAGCTGTTTTTT. Translated: CASTPGHGVNTGELFF.

The chain recombines TRBV15 with TRBJ2-2; D remains ambiguous. CDR3 length equals 13 residues. V lost 0 bases and J 6 bases, leaving 5 bases between the germline ends. Germline CDR1 reads LNHNV; CDR2 reads YYDKDF (reference sequence). In nucleotides, the CDR3 is TGTGCCACCAGCAGAGATCTACCCGGGGAGCTGTTTTTT. Protein product: CATSRDLPGELFF.

A few counts support this clone. The chain combines TRBV6-4 with TRBJ2-3; TRBD1 matches at 9 bases. CDR1 is MRHNA and CDR2 is SNTAGT in the germline V gene. The CDR3 runs to 14 residues. With 4 bases clipped from V and 1 base from J, the junction kept 0 bases outside the gene matches. The CDR3 nucleotides read TGTGCCAGCAGTGGGACAGGGGGCACAGATACGCAGTATTTT. Its translation: CASSGTGGTDTQYF.

The V call is TRBV6-5, the J call TRBJ2-7, with 7 bases fitting TRBD2. Germline CDR1 MNHEY, CDR2 SVGAGI. V was clipped by 4 bases and J by 0 bases; unmatched bases: 6. CDR3 length equals 15 residues. CDR3 amino acids: CASSLGGMGSYEQYF. CDR3 coding DNA: TGTGCCAGCAGTTTGGGGGGGATGGGCTCCTACGAGCAGTACTTC.

The chain links TRBV7-2 to TRBJ2-7, with a possible D match to TRBD2 (6 bases). V lost 0 bases and J 7 bases, leaving 16 bases between the germline ends. CDR3 length equals 15 residues. The V gene's germline CDR1 is SGHTA and CDR2 FQGNSA. The CDR3 loop is CASSLAGGLKGEQYF. The DNA of the CDR3 is TGTGCCAGCAGCTTAGCAGGAGGGCTTAAAGGTGAGCAGTACTTC.